This T cell receptor beta chain is from a study of blood T cell repertoires in COVID-19. Turning to the study itself: COVID-19 samples, acute and convalescent, were from the United States, Italy and Spain. The analysed material was cDNA or gDNA that came from T cells, B-cell-depleted T cells, or PBMCs.

Study processing details: Reference gene primers were amplified, and this amplification served to estimate nucleated cell counts. The table came from immunoSEQ multiplex PCR; TCRdb's copy has only in-frame clones and leaves some out. D and trimming were read from the DNA, whereas the V and J calls and clone size are those reported in that table. Of 95,000 to 150,000 clones in the sample, less than 90% were seen once. With 6 bases clipped from V and 1 base from J, the junction kept 7 bases outside the gene matches. From germline, CDR1 is MNHEY and CDR2 SMNVEV (reference sequence). There are 15 residues in the CDR3. Before being deemed recovered, Cohort 3 donors had two negative PCRs, clearance, or symptom resolution.

Sample: PBMCs or T cells enriched from blood (not recorded which). The chain carries TRBV27 and TRBJ1-1, with TRBD1 identical over 8 bases. The TCR comes from a woman in her twenties or thirties who had recovered from COVID-19. CDR3 protein: CASRPDRGQNTEAFF. CDR3 coding DNA: TGTGCCAGCAGACCCGACAGGGGCCAGAACACTGAAGCTTTCTTT.